Frequency places the clone carrying this T cell receptor beta chain as medium-sized (0.01 to 0.1%). Antigen: not known. This CDR3 spans 15 amino acids. The germline V gene encodes CDR1 SGHKS and CDR2 YYEKEE (reference sequence). TRB rearrangements were amplified by touch-down multiplex PCR with mixed TRB-A/B primers. TCRdb re-called the multiplex PCR reads, yielding one record per CDR3 amino acid sequence without DNA. This table lists approximately 2,100 distinct CDR3 sequences. This sample is drawn from a study of T cell clusters in autoimmune cytopenias. Study-level background: TRB sequencing had a median about 50,000 reads and about 2,500 distinct clonotypes per sample.

Each sample's input was roughly 230 ng genomic DNA, 38,000 or so genome equivalents. Study conclusions and caveats: TRB repertoire shifts in secondary cytopenia and chronic lymphocytic leukemia mostly reflected lymphoma, not autoimmunity.

The same data also went into a second study, on T cell repertoires in aging, cancer and after chemotherapy. As that report states: Millions of TCR reads were in the whole dataset.

The genes are TRBV5-5 and TRBJ1-6; TCRdb proposes TRBD1, but this gene call is untestable without DNA. The receptor's source is a human donor with an autoimmune cytopenia or autoimmune hepatitis (not recorded which). Sequencing input: peripheral blood. The CDR3 sequence is CASSLAGTPNSPLHF.